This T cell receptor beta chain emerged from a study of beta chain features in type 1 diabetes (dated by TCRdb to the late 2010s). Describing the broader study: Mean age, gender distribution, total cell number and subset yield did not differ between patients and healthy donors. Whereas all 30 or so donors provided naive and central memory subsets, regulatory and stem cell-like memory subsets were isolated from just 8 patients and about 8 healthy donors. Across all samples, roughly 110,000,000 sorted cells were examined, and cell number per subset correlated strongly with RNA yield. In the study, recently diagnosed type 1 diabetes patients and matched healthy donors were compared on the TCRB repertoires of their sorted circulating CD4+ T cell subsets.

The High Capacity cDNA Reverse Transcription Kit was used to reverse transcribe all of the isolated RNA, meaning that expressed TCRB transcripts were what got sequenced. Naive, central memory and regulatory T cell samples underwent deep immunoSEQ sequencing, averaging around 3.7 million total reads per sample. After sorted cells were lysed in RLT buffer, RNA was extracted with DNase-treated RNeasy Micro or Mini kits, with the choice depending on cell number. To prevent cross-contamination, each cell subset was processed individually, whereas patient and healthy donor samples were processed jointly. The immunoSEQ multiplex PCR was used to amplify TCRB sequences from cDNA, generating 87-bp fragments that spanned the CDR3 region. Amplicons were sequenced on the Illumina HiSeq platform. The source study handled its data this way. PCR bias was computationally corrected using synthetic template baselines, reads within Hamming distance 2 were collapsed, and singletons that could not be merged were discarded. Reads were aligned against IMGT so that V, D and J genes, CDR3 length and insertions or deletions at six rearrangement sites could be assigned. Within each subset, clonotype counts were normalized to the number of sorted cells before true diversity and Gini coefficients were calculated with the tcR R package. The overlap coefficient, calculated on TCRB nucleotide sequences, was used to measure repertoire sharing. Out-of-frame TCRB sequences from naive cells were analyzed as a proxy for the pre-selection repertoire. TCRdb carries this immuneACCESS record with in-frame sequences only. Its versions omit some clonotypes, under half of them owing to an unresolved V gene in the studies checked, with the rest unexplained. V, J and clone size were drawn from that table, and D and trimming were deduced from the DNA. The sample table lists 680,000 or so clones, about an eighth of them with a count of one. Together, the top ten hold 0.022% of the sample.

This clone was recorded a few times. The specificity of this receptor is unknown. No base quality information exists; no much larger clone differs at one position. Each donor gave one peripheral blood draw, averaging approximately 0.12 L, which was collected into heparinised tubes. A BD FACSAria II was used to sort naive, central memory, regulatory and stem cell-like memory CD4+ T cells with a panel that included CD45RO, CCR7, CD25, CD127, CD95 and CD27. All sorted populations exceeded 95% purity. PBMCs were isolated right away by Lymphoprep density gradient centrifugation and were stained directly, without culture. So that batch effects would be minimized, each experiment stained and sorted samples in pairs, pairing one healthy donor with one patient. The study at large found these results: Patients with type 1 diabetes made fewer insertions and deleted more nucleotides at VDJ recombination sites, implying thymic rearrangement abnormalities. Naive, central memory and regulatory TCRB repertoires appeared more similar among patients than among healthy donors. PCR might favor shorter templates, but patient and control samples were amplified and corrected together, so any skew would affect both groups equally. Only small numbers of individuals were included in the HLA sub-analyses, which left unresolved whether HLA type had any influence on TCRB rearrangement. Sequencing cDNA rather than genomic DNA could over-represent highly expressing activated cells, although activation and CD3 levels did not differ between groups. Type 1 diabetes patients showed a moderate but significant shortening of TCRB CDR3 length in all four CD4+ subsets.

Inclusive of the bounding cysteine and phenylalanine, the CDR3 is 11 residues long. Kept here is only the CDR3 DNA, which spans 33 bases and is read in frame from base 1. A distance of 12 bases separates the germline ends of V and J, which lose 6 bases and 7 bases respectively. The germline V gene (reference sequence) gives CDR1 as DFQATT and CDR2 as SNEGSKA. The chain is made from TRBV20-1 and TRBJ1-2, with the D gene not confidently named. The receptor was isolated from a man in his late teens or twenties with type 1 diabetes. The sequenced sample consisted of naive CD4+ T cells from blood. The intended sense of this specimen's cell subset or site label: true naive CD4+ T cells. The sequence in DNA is TGCAGTGCACCCCTGGATTTTGGCTACACCTTC. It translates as CSAPLDFGYTF.